Each of the 5 T cell receptor beta chains below was sequenced from the same sample in a study of T-cell reconstitution after alpha-beta-depleted transplantation in children. The TCRbeta library incorporated unique molecular identifiers. TCRdb itself ran the PCR reads through MiXCR, one entry per CDR3 protein. The data contain fewer than 750,000 distinct CDR3 sequences, more than 20% of them singletons. Here the sequenced sample was PBMCs, mostly from graft donor cells, taken 360 days after TCRalphabeta/CD19-depleted stem cell transplant. The receptor source for this set is a boy under two years old who had a stem cell transplant for acute myeloid leukemia, so the T cells may come from the graft donor.

This clonotype was counted a single time. This sequence joins TRBV18 and TRBJ2-1; D call uncertain. Germline values: CDR1 KGHSH, CDR2 LQKENI. V dropped 3 bases and J dropped 5 bases, with 5 bases sitting between them. This CDR3 comprises 12 residues. The CDR3 reads CASSPKDNEQFF. The CDR3 DNA reads as TGTGCCAGCTCACCCAAAGACAATGAGCAGTTCTTC.

Many counts were recorded for this clonotype. The chain combines TRBV7-2 with TRBJ2-1, with D perhaps TRBD2 (6 bases). V lost 4 bases and J lost 7, with 14 bases in between. Per germline, CDR1 SGHTA and CDR2 FQGNSA. CDR3 length: 14 amino acids. In DNA, the CDR3 is TGTGCCAGCAGCTCCGGGACTTCCGCTAATGAGCAGTTCTTC. Its translation is CASSSGTSANEQFF.

The table lists this clonotype with a few counts. The chain couples TRBV5-1 to TRBJ2-5, with D possibly matching TRBD1 (6 bases). Germline CDR1 and CDR2: SGHRS and YFSETQ. V lost 0 bases, J lost 1 base, and 7 bases lay in between. CDR3 length equals 14 residues. CDR3 DNA: TGCGCCAGCAGCTTGGACAGGGTCCAAGAGACCCAGTACTTC. Amino acids: CASSLDRVQETQYF.

The chain recombines TRBV4-3 with TRBJ1-5, with D perhaps matching TRBD1 (5 bases). CDR1 is LGHNA, CDR2 YSLEER, per germline. Deletions cut 4 bases from V and 2 bases from J, with 12 bases between. The CDR3 consists of 15 residues. The CDR3 DNA reads TGCGCCAGCAGCCCCAGGGTTGAGGGCAATCAGCCCCAGCATTTT. It is translated as CASSPRVEGNQPQHF.

This clonotype has ten or more counts. This sequence joins TRBV7-6 and TRBJ2-1, with 8 bases that match TRBD1. This CDR3 spans 14 amino acids. From germline, CDR1 is SGHVS and CDR2 FNYEAQ. The V and J ends lost 5 bases and 3 bases, in that order; junction bases with no gene match: 3. CDR3 loop: CASSPDRVYNEQFF. The CDR3 nucleotides read TGTGCCAGCAGCCCGGACAGGGTCTACAATGAGCAGTTCTTC.